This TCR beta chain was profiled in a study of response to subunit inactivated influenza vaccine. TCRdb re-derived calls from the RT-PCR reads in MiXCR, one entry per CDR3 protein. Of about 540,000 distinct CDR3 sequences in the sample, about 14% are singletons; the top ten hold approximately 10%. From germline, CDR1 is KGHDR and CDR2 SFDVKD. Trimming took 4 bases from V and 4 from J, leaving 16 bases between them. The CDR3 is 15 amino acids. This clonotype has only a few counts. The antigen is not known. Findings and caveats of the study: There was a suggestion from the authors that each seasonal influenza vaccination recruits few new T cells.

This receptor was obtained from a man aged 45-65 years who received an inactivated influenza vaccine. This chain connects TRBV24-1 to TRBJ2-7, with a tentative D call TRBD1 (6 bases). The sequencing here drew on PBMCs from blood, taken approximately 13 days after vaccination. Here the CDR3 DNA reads TGTGCCACCAGTGACCGGACAGACCTTGGGTACGAGCAGTACTTC. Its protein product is CATSDRTDLGYEQYF.